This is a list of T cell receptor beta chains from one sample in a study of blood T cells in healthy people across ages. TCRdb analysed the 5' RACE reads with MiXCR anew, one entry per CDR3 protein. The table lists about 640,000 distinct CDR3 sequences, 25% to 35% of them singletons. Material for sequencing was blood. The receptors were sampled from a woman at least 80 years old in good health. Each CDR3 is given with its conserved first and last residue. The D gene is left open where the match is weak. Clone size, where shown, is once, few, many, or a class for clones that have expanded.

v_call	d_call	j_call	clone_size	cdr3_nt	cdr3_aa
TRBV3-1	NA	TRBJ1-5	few	TGTGCCAGCAGCCAAGAGGCAGGCAATCAGCCCCAGCATTTT	CASSQEAGNQPQHF
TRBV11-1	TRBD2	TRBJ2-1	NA	TGTGCCAGCGGCTTAGGGGGGACTAGCGGGGGAAGTGAGCAGTTCTTC	CASGLGGTSGGSEQFF
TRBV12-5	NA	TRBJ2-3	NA	TGTGCTAGTGGTCCCGGCTCTTCGGACACAGATACGCAGTATTTT	CASGPGSSDTDTQYF
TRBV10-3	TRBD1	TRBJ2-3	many	TGTGCCATCAGTGAGTCGGAGACAGGGGTCCGCACAGATACGCAGTATTTT	CAISESETGVRTDTQYF
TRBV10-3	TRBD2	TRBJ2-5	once	TGTGCCATCAGTGAGCGGGGGGGAGGGGCAGAGACCCAGTACTTC	CAISERGGGAETQYF
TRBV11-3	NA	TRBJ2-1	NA	TGTGCCAGCAGCTCCACAGGGTTACCTCACAATGAGCAGTTCTTC	CASSSTGLPHNEQFF
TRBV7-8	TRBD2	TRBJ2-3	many	TGTGCCAGCAGTCGGGGACTAGCTGTCACAGATACGCAGTATTTT	CASSRGLAVTDTQYF
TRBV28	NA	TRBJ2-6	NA	TGTGCCAGCTGCCTCGGAAGCTCTGGGGCCAACGTCCTGACTTTC	CASCLGSSGANVLTF
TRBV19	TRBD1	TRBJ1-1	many	TGTGCCAGTCGGACAGGGCCGGGGACTGAAGCTTTCTTT	CASRTGPGTEAFF
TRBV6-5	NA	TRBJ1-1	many	TGTGCCAGCAGTTACCGACTGAAAACTGAAGCTTTCTTT	CASSYRLKTEAFF
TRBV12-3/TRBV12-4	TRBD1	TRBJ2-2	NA	TGTGCCAGCAGGCCGGGACAGGCGAACACCGGGGAGCTGTTTTTT	CASRPGQANTGELFF
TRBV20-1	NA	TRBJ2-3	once	TGCAGTGCTTACCGACGGGGGAGAGCAGATACGCAGTATTTT	CSAYRRGRADTQYF
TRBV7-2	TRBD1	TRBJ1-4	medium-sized	TGTGCCAGCAGCTTACAACAGGGGGCACTCGAAAAACTGTTTTTT	CASSLQQGALEKLFF
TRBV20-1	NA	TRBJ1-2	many	TGCAGTGCTAGAGATAAAACGTTTAGGTCCCTCTATGGCTACACCTTC	CSARDKTFRSLYGYTF
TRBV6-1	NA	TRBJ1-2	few	TGTGCCAGCAGTGAAGTGGGAGGTCGTGGCTACACCTTC	CASSEVGGRGYTF
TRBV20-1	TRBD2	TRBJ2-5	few	TGCAGTGCTAGAGCACTAGCGGGGACCTACAATGAGCAGTACTTC	CSARALAGTYNEQYF
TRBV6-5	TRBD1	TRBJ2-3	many	TGTGCCAGCAGTTACTTTGGTCGGGACAGGGATGATACGCAGTATTTT	CASSYFGRDRDDTQYF
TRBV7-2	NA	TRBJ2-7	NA	TGTGCCAGCAGCTTAAATAACAGAATCCCCGAGCAGTACTTC	CASSLNNRIPEQYF
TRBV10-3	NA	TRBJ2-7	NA	TGTGCCATCAGTGAGTCGGAACGGGGGAGCTCCTACGAGCAGTACTTC	CAISESERGSSYEQYF
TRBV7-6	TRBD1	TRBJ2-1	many	TGTGCCAGCAGCTCCGGACAGGGCCGTTTCGATGAGCAGTTCTTC	CASSSGQGRFDEQFF
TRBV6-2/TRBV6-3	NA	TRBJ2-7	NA	TGTGCCAGCAGCTATAGTTCCCCCACGCATCCTTACGAGCAGTACTTC	CASSYSSPTHPYEQYF
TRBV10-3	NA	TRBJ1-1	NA	TGTGCCATCAGTGACCGAACTTCTGAAGCTTTCTTT	CAISDRTSEAFF
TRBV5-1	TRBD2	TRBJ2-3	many	TGCGCCAGCAGCTTGGACGGGGGGTTCACAGATACGCAGTATTTT	CASSLDGGFTDTQYF
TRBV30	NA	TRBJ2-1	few	TGTGCCTGGAGCGCCGCGTTTTACAATGAGCAGTTCTTC	CAWSAAFYNEQFF
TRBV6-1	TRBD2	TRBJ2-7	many	TGTGCCAGCACCCGGACTAGCGGGACCTACGAGCAGTACTTC	CASTRTSGTYEQYF
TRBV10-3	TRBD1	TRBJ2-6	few	TGTGCCACCAAGGGGACAGCCAGCTCTGGGGCCAACGTCCTGACTTTC	CATKGTASSGANVLTF
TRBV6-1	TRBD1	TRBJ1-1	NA	TGTACCGGCAGCGGAGGGACAGGGAGAGGCGGTGAAGCTTTCTTT	CTGSGGTGRGGEAFF
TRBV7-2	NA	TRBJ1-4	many	TGTGCCAGCAGCTTAGCTCGGACAGTAAATGAAAAACTGTTTTTT	CASSLARTVNEKLFF
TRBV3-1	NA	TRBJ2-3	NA	TGTGCCAACAGCTTGGGATCACTCAGCACAGATACGCAGTATTTT	CANSLGSLSTDTQYF
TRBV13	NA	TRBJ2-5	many	TGTGCCAGCAGCTTAACGAGAGGAGAGACCCAGTACTTC	CASSLTRGETQYF
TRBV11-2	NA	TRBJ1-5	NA	TGTGCCAGCAGCTTAGGGGAGTATAGCAATCAGCCCCAGCATTTT	CASSLGEYSNQPQHF
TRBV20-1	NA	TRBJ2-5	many	TGCAGTGTCGACACTAGGGGGGAGACCCAGTACTTC	CSVDTRGETQYF
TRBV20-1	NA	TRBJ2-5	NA	TGCAGTGCTAGTCCAGGGGAAGAGACCCAGTACTTC	CSASPGEETQYF
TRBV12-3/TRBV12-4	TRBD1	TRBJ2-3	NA	TGTGCCACCGACAGAGGGGGCACAGATATGCAGTATTTT	CATDRGGTDMQYF
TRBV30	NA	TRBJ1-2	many	TGTGCCTGCCCAGGGGCCCGCTATGGCTACACCTTC	CACPGARYGYTF
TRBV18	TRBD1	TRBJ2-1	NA	TGTGCCAGCTCACCGGGACAGGGATCCTACGAGCAGTTCTTC	CASSPGQGSYEQFF
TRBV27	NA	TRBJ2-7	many	TGTGCCAGCAGTTTGAGAGGAGGGATATGGATCTACGAGCAGTACTTC	CASSLRGGIWIYEQYF
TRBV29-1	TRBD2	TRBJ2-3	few	TGCAGCGTGGATAAGGGGGGGACTAGCGGGATAGAACGCACAGATACGCAGTATTTT	CSVDKGGTSGIERTDTQYF
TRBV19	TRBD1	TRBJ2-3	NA	TGTGCCAGTAACCCTGGGACAGGGGGAGATACGCAGTATTTT	CASNPGTGGDTQYF
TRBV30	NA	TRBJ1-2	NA	TGTGCCTGGAGTTTAACAGGGGGCTACACCTTC	CAWSLTGGYTF
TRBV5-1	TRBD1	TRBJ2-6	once	TGCGCCAGCAGCTTGGGACAGGGGGCTCTGGGGGCCAACGTCCCGACTTTC	CASSLGQGALGANVPTF
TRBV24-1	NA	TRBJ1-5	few	TGTGCCACCGGCCACGGGGTGGGCAATCAGCCCCAGCATTTT	CATGHGVGNQPQHF
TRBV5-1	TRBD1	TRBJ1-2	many	TGTGCCAGCAGCCCAGGGGGCGGCTATGGCTACACCTTC	CASSPGGGYGYTF
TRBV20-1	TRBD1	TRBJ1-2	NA	TGCAGTGCTTCAGCCGGGACAGGGGCGATAGGCTACACCTTC	CSASAGTGAIGYTF
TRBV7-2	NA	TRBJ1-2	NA	TGTGCCAGCAGCCGAGCGGACGGCTATGGCTACACCTTC	CASSRADGYGYTF
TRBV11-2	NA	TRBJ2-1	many	TGTGCCAGCAGCTCGCGCCTAGTTTACAATGAGCAGTTCTTC	CASSSRLVYNEQFF